The 21 T cell receptor beta chains listed next were all sequenced from one sample in a study of T cells after yellow fever vaccination. TCRdb called the 5' RACE reads again in MiXCR, with one record for every CDR3 protein. The repertoire includes some 350,000 distinct CDR3 sequences, around 6.4% of them detected once, and about 15% sits in the top ten. Specimen: PBMCs, collected 5 days after the yellow fever booster vaccination. The receptors stem from a man aged 25 to 40 who received the YFV17D yellow fever vaccine.

This clonotype was counted a few times. This chain connects TRBV5-1 to TRBJ2-5; no clear D. V was cut by 0 bases and J by 1 base, with 7 bases left in between. The germline V gene has CDR1 SGHRS and CDR2 YFSETQ. CDR3 length equals 14 residues. The CDR3: CASSLALFQETQYF. CDR3 DNA: TGCGCCAGCAGCTTGGCCCTATTCCAAGAGACCCAGTACTTC.

This clonotype was seen more than once but under ten times. V is TRBV12-3 or TRBV12-4 and J is TRBJ1-1; D not certain. V was trimmed by 2 bases and J by 1 base, leaving 8 bases between them. The CDR3 loop spans 14 amino acids. The CDR3 bases are TGTGCCAGCAGTTTAACGGCAGGGAACACTGAAGCTTTCTTT. Protein: CASSLTAGNTEAFF.

The chain recombines TRBV10-3 with TRBJ2-7; D may be TRBD1 or TRBD2 (5 bases each). The CDR3 runs to 14 residues. Trimming cost V 6 bases and J 2 bases, with 14 bases left between them. Per the germline V gene, CDR1 is ENHRY and CDR2 is SYGVKD. The CDR3 protein is CAIRNRDGAYEQYF. The CDR3 DNA reads as TGTGCCATCAGGAACCGGGACGGGGCCTACGAGCAGTACTTC.

This clonotype was counted at least ten times. The CDR3 DNA is TGTGCCAGCAGTTTTCAGGGGCTCGGTGAAGCTTTCTTT. It yields the protein CASSFQGLGEAFF. J is TRBJ1-1 and V is TRBV27, with D maybe TRBD1 (6 bases). The CDR3 covers 13 residues. Trimming shortened V by 3 bases and J by 7 bases, and 12 bases separated the two germline ends. The germline V gene has CDR1 MNHEY and CDR2 SMNVEV (reference sequence).

The rearrangement joins TRBV20-1 to TRBJ2-2, with no clear D. V was pared by 5 bases and J by 3 bases, with 13 bases between. The CDR3 contains 14 residues. Looked up from germline, CDR1 is DFQATT and CDR2 is SNEGSKA (reference sequence). CDR3 protein: CSAPIPTYTGELFF. The DNA of the CDR3 is TGCAGTGCTCCCATTCCAACTTACACCGGGGAGCTGTTTTTT.

CDR3 coding DNA: TGTGCCAGCAGCGTAGCAGCGGGAGTCCAAGAGACCCAGTACTTC. This sequence encodes CASSVAAGVQETQYF. The rearrangement links TRBV9 to TRBJ2-5; TRBD2 agrees at 8 bases. The germline V gene has CDR1 SGDLS and CDR2 YYNGEE. With V trimmed by 0 bases and J by 1 base, 2 bases remained unmatched. CDR3 size: 15 residues.

This clonotype was seen ten or more times. The rearrangement links TRBV18 to TRBJ2-7, with a possible D match to TRBD2 (5 bases). CDR1 KGHSH and CDR2 LQKENI come from the germline V gene. The CDR3 consists of 14 residues. With 1 base removed from V and 2 bases from J, the gap between germline ends came to 9 bases. CDR3 residues: CASSPQRKTYEQYF. The CDR3, as DNA: TGTGCCAGCTCACCACAGCGGAAAACCTACGAGCAGTACTTC.

This clonotype was counted only a few times. The chain joins TRBV18 to TRBJ2-5, with TRBD1 as a possible D gene (6 bases). This CDR3 contains 14 residues. Germline V gene sequence: CDR1 KGHSH, CDR2 LQKENI. Trimming left V 1 base short and J 4 bases short, with 10 bases between. In nucleotides, the CDR3 is TGTGCCAGCTCACCACGTCCAGGGGCAGAGACCCAGTACTTC. Translating gives CASSPRPGAETQYF.

This clonotype has more than one count but fewer than ten. This CDR3 is CASSLEPAEVRDEQFF. As DNA, the CDR3 is TGTGCCAGCAGCTTAGAGCCAGCGGAGGTCAGAGATGAGCAGTTCTTC. The chain is built from TRBV7-2 and TRBJ2-1, with D perhaps matching TRBD2 (5 bases). The CDR3 has 16 amino acids. From germline, CDR1 is SGHTA and CDR2 FQGNSA. Trimming removed 1 base at V and 8 bases at J, with 18 bases between.

The V gene is TRBV18, the J gene TRBJ2-1, with 13 bases identical to TRBD2. Germline lookup yields CDR1 KGHSH and CDR2 LQKENI. CDR3 length: 14 residues. V lost 5 bases and J lost 7; bases outside the gene matches: 2. CDR3 bases: TGTGCCAGCTCAGGACTAGCGGGAGAGAATGAGCAGTTCTTC. Protein sequence: CASSGLAGENEQFF.

Ten or more counts support this clonotype. The chain employs TRBV7-7 and TRBJ2-3; D is ambiguous. Germline CDR1 is SSHAT and CDR2 is FNYEAQ (reference sequence). Between the trimmed V and J ends, which lost 1 base and 1 base, there was a span of 6 bases. There are 14 residues in the CDR3. CDR3 sequence reads: CASSLGTRTDTQYF. The CDR3 bases are TGTGCCAGCAGCTTAGGTACCCGCACAGATACGCAGTATTTT.

V gene TRBV20-1 combines with J gene TRBJ2-4; D unclear. With 3 bases removed from V and 3 bases from J, the gap between germline ends came to 12 bases. The CDR3 length is 14 residues. Germline-derived CDR1 and CDR2 are DFQATT and SNEGSKA (reference sequence). The CDR3 protein is CSASFLQDKNIQYF. The CDR3 DNA follows: TGCAGTGCTAGTTTTCTCCAGGACAAAAACATTCAGTACTTC.

This clonotype was found many times. The chain combines TRBV5-1 with TRBJ2-3; D not certain. Germline V gene sequence: CDR1 SGHRS, CDR2 YFSETQ. V shed 0 bases and J shed 2 bases, with 7 bases lying between them. CDR3 length: 14 amino acids. CDR3 sequence: CASSLGSFTDTQYF. The CDR3 bases are TGCGCCAGCAGCTTGGGTTCTTTCACAGATACGCAGTATTTT.

This clonotype was counted a few times. The chain has TRBV28 and TRBJ2-3; tentatively, D is TRBD2 (6 bases). This CDR3 spans 15 amino acids. V dropped 3 bases and J dropped 2 bases, with 12 bases sitting between them. The germline CDR1 and CDR2 sequences are MDHEN and SYDVKM. The CDR3 reads CASSFQAGLTDTQYF. In nucleotides, the CDR3 is TGTGCCAGCAGTTTCCAAGCGGGCCTCACAGATACGCAGTATTTT.

This clonotype came up a few times. The chain is built from TRBV12-3 or TRBV12-4 and TRBJ2-1; 10 nucleotides match TRBD1. V lost 6 bases to trimming and J lost 9 bases; unmatched junction nucleotides: 5. This CDR3 region has 13 residues. CDR3 sequence: CASSPGQGGEQFF. The CDR3 nucleotides read TGTGCCAGCAGCCCTGGACAGGGGGGTGAGCAGTTCTTC.

The chain employs TRBV4-2 and TRBJ1-2; D is possibly TRBD1 (5 bases). This CDR3 comprises 13 residues. V shed 1 base and J shed 2 bases, with 5 bases lying between them. CDR1 LGHNA and CDR2 YNFKEQ come from the germline V gene. The CDR3 DNA is TGTGCCAGCAGCCAAGGGGACAACTATGGCTACACCTTC. Protein product: CASSQGDNYGYTF.

This clonotype was counted only a few times. The chain employs TRBV29-1 and TRBJ1-1; TRBD1 is a possible D gene (5 bases). This CDR3 spans 12 amino acids. Germline V gene data show CDR1 as SQVTM and CDR2 as ANQGSEA. Trimming pared 7 bases from V and 5 bases from J, leaving 14 bases between. CDR3 sequence: CSATRGGTEAFF. DNA for the CDR3: TGCAGCGCAACTAGGGGAGGGACTGAAGCTTTCTTT.

The chain uses TRBV11-2 and TRBJ2-6, with D perhaps matching TRBD1 or TRBD2 (5 bases each). There are 21 residues in the CDR3. V dropped 7 bases and J dropped 0 bases, with 28 bases sitting between them. Germline V CDR1 and CDR2: SGHAT, FQNNGV. The CDR3 sequence: CASTIYRPRGGQDSGANVLTF. The CDR3 DNA reads TGTGCCAGCACTATTTACCGTCCTCGGGGCGGGCAGGACTCTGGGGCCAACGTCCTGACTTTC.

This clonotype was counted ten times or more. V usage is TRBV7-8 and J usage is TRBJ1-5; a possible D gene is TRBD1 (6 bases). The CDR3 runs 14 residues. The ends were cut back, 7 bases at V and 1 base at J, with 11 bases in the middle. In germline, CDR1 is SGHVS, CDR2 FQNEAQ. The CDR3 loop is CASKLQGSNQPQHF. In DNA, the CDR3 is TGTGCCAGCAAACTACAGGGAAGCAATCAGCCCCAGCATTTT.

This clonotype was observed at least ten times. CDR3 sequence reads: CASSLMTGPAGELFF. CDR3 DNA sequence: TGCGCCAGCAGCCTGATGACAGGGCCGGCCGGGGAGCTGTTTTTT. This chain uses TRBV4-3 with TRBJ2-2, with TRBD1 identical over 7 bases. In germline, CDR1 is LGHNA, CDR2 YSLEER. The CDR3 is 15 amino acids. Trimming took 4 bases from V and 6 from J; bases not matched to a gene: 8.

The V and J genes are TRBV7-2 and TRBJ2-2; no firm D call. With 5 bases removed from V and 6 bases from J, the gap between germline ends came to 16 bases. The CDR3 sequence is 15 residues long. The V gene's germline CDR1 is SGHTA and CDR2 FQGNSA. The CDR3 is CASSPSSTSPGELFF. CDR3 DNA sequence: TGTGCCAGCAGCCCATCCTCAACCTCGCCCGGGGAGCTGTTTTTT.